Presented here are 32 T cell receptor beta chains from one specimen sequenced in a study of T-cell memory formation after mild COVID-19. TCRdb reanalysed the 5' RACE reads using MiXCR and keeps one entry per CDR3 protein. The repertoire includes fewer than 110,000 distinct CDR3 sequences, about an eighth of them detected once, and 35% to 50% sits in the top ten. Sequencing input: PBMCs or a T cell subset sorted from them (not recorded which). Receptors were obtained from a man between 18 and 29 years old who had mild COVID-19 (a few samples of this study predate the infection). Cell type and time point are not known.

The chain is built from TRBV28 and TRBJ2-3; D is unresolved. In germline, CDR1 is MDHEN, CDR2 SYDVKM. Trimming removed 5 bases from V and 3 bases from J, with 21 bases in between. The CDR3 length is 17 residues. CDR3: CASSTLTVNLGTDTQYF. CDR3 nucleotides: TGTGCCAGCAGTACCCTAACGGTGAACCTCGGGACAGATACGCAGTATTTT.

The table lists this clonotype with many counts. This rearrangement joins TRBV6-6 to TRBJ2-5, with 7 bases that match TRBD1. V was clipped by 5 bases and J by 5 bases; unmatched bases: 14. Per germline, CDR1 MNHNY and CDR2 SVGAGI (reference sequence). The CDR3 contains 16 residues. CDR3 loop: CASSKGQSISLETQYF. In DNA, the CDR3 is TGTGCCAGCAGTAAGGGACAGTCAATCTCCCTTGAGACCCAGTACTTC.

This clonotype was seen repeatedly, ten times or more. The chain combines TRBV4-2 with TRBJ1-5; a possible D gene is TRBD1 (6 bases). The CDR3 spans 16 residues. Germline CDR1 reads LGHNA; CDR2 reads YNFKEQ. The germline V and J ends were trimmed by 1 base and 4 bases, with 14 bases remaining between them. CDR3 sequence: CASSQGETGLNQPQHF. DNA of the CDR3: TGTGCCAGCAGCCAAGGCGAAACAGGGTTAAATCAGCCCCAGCATTTT.

The sample holds a few counts of this clonotype. The chain's CDR3 is CASRAGSGDTEAFF. The CDR3 DNA reads as TGCGCCAGCAGGGCAGGGTCAGGGGACACTGAAGCTTTCTTT. The chain employs TRBV5-1 and TRBJ1-1, with D possibly matching TRBD1 (6 bases). V lost 5 bases and J lost 3, with 14 bases in between. The CDR3 totals 14 residues. CDR1 and CDR2 from the germline V gene are SGHRS and YFSETQ.

In its sample, this clonotype was seen many times. The rearrangement uses TRBV7-2 and TRBJ2-7; no reliable D call. The CDR3 loop spans 13 amino acids. CDR1 is SGHTA, CDR2 FQGNSA, per germline. Trimming stripped 2 bases from V and 1 base from J, with 6 bases between. The CDR3 loop is CASSLRLSYEQYF. CDR3 coding DNA: TGTGCCAGCAGCTTACGGTTGTCCTACGAGCAGTACTTC.

This clonotype has only a few counts. The chain uses TRBV27 and TRBJ1-5; the D gene is possibly TRBD1 (6 bases). The length of the CDR3 is 16 residues. Trimming took 7 bases from V and 3 from J, leaving 19 bases between them. Germline lookup yields CDR1 MNHEY and CDR2 SMNVEV (reference sequence). The CDR3 reads CASTPSHPGANQPQHF. CDR3 nucleotide sequence: TGTGCCAGCACGCCCAGTCACCCGGGGGCCAATCAGCCCCAGCATTTT.

V is TRBV29-1 and J is TRBJ2-5, with D possibly matching TRBD1 (6 bases). The germline V gene has CDR1 SQVTM and CDR2 ANQGSEA. CDR3 size: 13 residues. V was trimmed by 1 base and J by 5 bases, leaving 11 bases between them. In DNA, the CDR3 is TGCAGCGTTGAAGCACAGGGATGGGAGACCCAGTACTTC. This gives the protein CSVEAQGWETQYF.

Only a few counts were recorded for this clonotype. The rearrangement joins TRBV6-2 or TRBV6-3 to TRBJ1-1; D is uncertain. V lost 2 bases and J lost 0, with 10 bases in between. The germline V gene encodes CDR1 MNHEY and CDR2 SVGEGT. The CDR3 extends over 15 amino acids. The CDR3 coding sequence is TGTGCCAGCAGTTACCCCCCGGGGATGAACACTGAAGCTTTCTTT. Encoded protein: CASSYPPGMNTEAFF.

The chain links TRBV6-5 to TRBJ2-7; the match to TRBD1 covers 10 bases. With V trimmed by 2 bases and J by 3 bases, 1 base remained unmatched. Germline CDR1 and CDR2: MNHEY and SVGAGI. The CDR3 length is 14 residues. The CDR3 nucleotides are TGTGCCAGCAGTTACCGGGACAGGGGCTACGAGCAGTACGTC. Encoded protein: CASSYRDRGYEQYV.

This chain connects TRBV10-1 to TRBJ2-2, with D possibly matching TRBD1 (5 bases). The CDR3 loop spans 13 amino acids. V was pared by 5 bases and J by 5 bases, with 9 bases between. The germline V gene has CDR1 WNHNN and CDR2 SYGVQD (reference sequence). Written as DNA, the CDR3 is TGCGCCAGCAGTTCTCAGGGAACCGGGGAGCTGTTTTTT. It encodes CASSSQGTGELFF.

This clonotype was seen more than once but under ten times. The chain employs TRBV4-1 and TRBJ2-4, with D perhaps matching TRBD2 (5 bases). Trimming pared 3 bases from V and 5 bases from J, leaving 14 bases between. The CDR3 sequence is 15 residues long. Germline V lookup: CDR1 MGHRA, CDR2 YSYEKL. The CDR3 sequence: CASSHLTHGENIQYF. The CDR3 DNA follows: TGCGCCAGCAGCCACCTAACCCACGGGGAAAACATTCAGTACTTC.

This clonotype was observed a few times. This chain joins TRBV7-3 and TRBJ1-1; D gene unclear. The V gene's germline CDR1 is SGHTA and CDR2 FQGTGA. Trimming shortened V by 3 bases and J by 5 bases, and 19 bases separated the two germline ends. CDR3 size: 16 residues. In DNA form, the CDR3 reads TGTGCCAGCAGCTTTGTAAGGGCAGCTCGAAAGACTGAAGCTTTCTTT. Protein sequence: CASSFVRAARKTEAFF.

The chain has TRBV7-2 and TRBJ2-7; D gene uncertain. Trimming stripped 4 bases from V and 3 bases from J, with 16 bases between. The CDR3 length is 15 residues. From germline, CDR1 is SGHTA and CDR2 FQGNSA. CDR3 region: CASSSRTYAFYEQYF. Written as DNA, the CDR3 is TGTGCCAGCAGCTCACGCACCTATGCTTTCTACGAGCAGTACTTC.

This clonotype was picked up a small number of times. The rearrangement links TRBV19 to TRBJ1-5; D not resolved. V lost 1 base and J lost 1, with 5 bases in between. From germline, CDR1 is LNHDA and CDR2 SQIVND (reference sequence). The CDR3 runs to 14 residues. The CDR3, as DNA: TGTGCCAGTAGTATAGGGCCAAGCAATCAGCCCCAGCATTTT. This codes for CASSIGPSNQPQHF.

The chain has TRBV20-1 and TRBJ2-5, with 11 bases matching TRBD2. This CDR3 is 15 amino acids long. V was pared by 5 bases and J by 2 bases, with 7 bases of the junction left unmatched. The germline CDR1 and CDR2 sequences are DFQATT and SNEGSKA (reference sequence). The CDR3 DNA follows: TGCAGTGCTCCGAGCCTAGCGGGGGGACAAGAGACCCAGTACTTC. Protein: CSAPSLAGGQETQYF.

The chain carries TRBV5-5 and TRBJ2-5; TRBD1 aligns across 12 bases. Losses at the gene ends were 0 bases for V and 5 bases for J; bases not matched to a gene: 5. In germline, CDR1 is SGHKS, CDR2 YYEKEE (reference sequence). This CDR3 spans 16 amino acids. CDR3 nucleotide sequence: TGTGCCAGCAGCTTGGCGGGGACAGGGGGCTTGGAGACCCAGTACTTC. It yields the protein CASSLAGTGGLETQYF.

The chain joins TRBV7-9 to TRBJ2-7; 10 bases agree with TRBD1. Trimming removed 7 bases from V and 3 bases from J; junction bases left unmatched: 12. Looked up from germline, CDR1 is SEHNR and CDR2 is FQNEAQ (reference sequence). This CDR3 contains 16 residues. For the CDR3, the DNA is TGTGCCAGCACAACGTCCGGGACAGGGGAAGGCTACGAGCAGTACTTC. It encodes CASTTSGTGEGYEQYF.

The chain is built from TRBV19 and TRBJ2-2; the match to TRBD1 covers 8 bases. CDR3 length equals 16 residues. Germline V lookup: CDR1 LNHDA, CDR2 SQIVND (reference sequence). V lost 6 bases to trimming and J lost 3 bases; unmatched junction nucleotides: 9. The CDR3 DNA sequence: TGTGCCAGTAGCCACTTCGGACAGGGCGACACCGGGGAGCTGTTTTTT. This translates into CASSHFGQGDTGELFF.

This clonotype has just a few counts. The J gene is TRBJ2-4, the V gene TRBV4-3, with 8 positions matching TRBD2. Germline CDR1 is LGHNA and CDR2 is YSLEER. With V trimmed by 0 bases and J by 8 bases, 6 bases remained unmatched. The CDR3 has 15 residues. CDR3 in DNA: TGCGCCAGCAGCCAAGATCTACCCGGGGGGGACATTCAGTACTTC. Protein: CASSQDLPGGDIQYF.

This rearrangement joins TRBV7-9 to TRBJ1-1; D gene ambiguous. CDR1 and CDR2 (germline): SEHNR, FQNEAQ (reference sequence). The CDR3 length is 12 residues. Trimming left V 5 bases short and J 4 bases short, with 8 bases between. The CDR3 loop reads CASSRSFTEAFF. CDR3 DNA sequence: TGTGCCAGCAGCCGATCCTTCACTGAAGCTTTCTTT.

This rearrangement joins TRBV10-3 to TRBJ2-7; possible D gene TRBD2, 5 bases. Trimming pared 0 bases from V and 2 bases from J, leaving 11 bases between. This CDR3 spans 15 amino acids. Germline CDR1 and CDR2: ENHRY and SYGVKD. CDR3 in amino acids: CAISESSGSAYEQYF. In DNA form, the CDR3 reads TGTGCCATCAGTGAGTCGTCGGGAAGCGCCTACGAGCAGTACTTC.

This clonotype was seen many times. The chain employs TRBV6-1 and TRBJ1-2; perhaps TRBD1 as D (5 bases). CDR1 MNHNS and CDR2 SASEGT come from the germline V gene. This CDR3 has 16 amino acids. V shed 2 bases and J shed 0 bases, with 13 bases lying between them. This CDR3 reads CASSEWRGISNYGYTF. In DNA form, the CDR3 reads TGTGCCAGCAGTGAATGGAGGGGCATCTCTAACTATGGCTACACCTTC.

In this sample, this clonotype turned up a few times. The V call is TRBV7-3, the J call TRBJ2-5; a weak D match, TRBD1 (5 bases). This CDR3 has 15 residues. Germline CDR1 is SGHTA and CDR2 is FQGTGA. The ends were cut back, 5 bases at V and 5 bases at J, with 18 bases in the middle. The DNA for the CDR3 is TGTGCCAGCAGCGAAGGGGCCGGCATCGGGGAGACCCAGTACTTC. As protein: CASSEGAGIGETQYF.

The chain joins TRBV3-1 to TRBJ2-7; D possibly matches TRBD1 or TRBD2 (5 bases each). The germline V gene encodes CDR1 LGHDT and CDR2 YNNKEL (reference sequence). Trimming removed 4 bases at V and 0 bases at J, with 19 bases between. The CDR3 length is 17 residues. The CDR3 nucleotides read TGTGCCAGCAGCCCCGGGCTTCGGGACGACCTCTCCTACGAGCAGTACTTC. Translated: CASSPGLRDDLSYEQYF.

This clonotype was seen many times. The genes are TRBV29-1 and TRBJ2-2, with D possibly TRBD2 on 5 matching bases. The germline CDR1 and CDR2 sequences are SQVTM and ANQGSEA. The ends were cut back, 7 bases at V and 7 bases at J, with 16 bases in the middle. The length of the CDR3 is 13 residues. The CDR3 reads CSGSLTGSGELFF. In DNA form, the CDR3 reads TGCAGCGGGTCCTTAACGGGGAGCGGGGAGCTGTTTTTT.

Many counts were recorded for this clonotype. This chain joins TRBV10-3 and TRBJ2-5; D is possibly TRBD1 or TRBD2 (5 bases each). The CDR3 runs to 13 residues. Germline values: CDR1 ENHRY, CDR2 SYGVKD. Trimming shortened V by 4 bases and J by 4 bases, and 10 bases separated the two germline ends. The CDR3 sequence: CAISGGRSETQYF. The DNA of the CDR3 is TGTGCCATCAGTGGGGGACGATCAGAGACCCAGTACTTC.

This clonotype occurred many times. This chain uses TRBV5-1 with TRBJ2-7; the match to TRBD1 covers 12 bases. Germline V gene sequence: CDR1 SGHRS, CDR2 YFSETQ. V was clipped by 4 bases and J by 7 bases; unmatched bases: 6. This CDR3 spans 14 amino acids. CDR3 sequence reads: CASSPGTGGREQYF. In DNA form, the CDR3 reads TGCGCCAGCAGCCCCGGGACAGGGGGCAGAGAGCAGTACTTC. The full variable domain, with the rest looked up from reference TRBV5-1 and TRBJ2-7, is KAGVTQTPRYLIKTRGQQVTLSCSPISGHRSVSWYQQTPGQGLQFLFEYFSETQRNKGNFPGRFSGRQFSNSRSEMNVSTLELGDSALYLCASSPGTGGREQYFGPGTRLTVT.

This clonotype has a handful of counts. The chain has TRBV10-3 and TRBJ2-5; TRBD1 is a possible D gene (6 bases). Germline V lookup: CDR1 ENHRY, CDR2 SYGVKD. The CDR3 length is 15 residues. V was pared by 4 bases and J by 3 bases, with 15 bases between. CDR3 sequence (DNA): TGTGCCATCAGTGGTTTCCAGGGGCTTGAAGAGACCCAGTACTTC. Its protein product is CAISGFQGLEETQYF.

CDR3 nucleotide sequence: TGTGCCAGCAGTGACAGGACAGTCCCCAATCAGCCCCAGCATTTT. It translates to CASSDRTVPNQPQHF. The V and J genes are TRBV25-1 and TRBJ1-5; tentatively, D is TRBD1 (6 bases). The germline CDR1 and CDR2 sequences are MGHDK and SYGVNS. The CDR3 is 15 amino acids. Trimming left V 3 bases short and J 3 bases short, with 12 bases between. Full variable domain (outside the CDR3, taken from reference TRBV25-1 and TRBJ1-5): EADIYQTPRYLVIGTGKKITLECSQTMGHDKMYWYQQDPGMELHLIHYSYGVNSTEKGDLSSESTVSRIRTEHFPLTLESARPSHTSQYLCASSDRTVPNQPQHFGDGTRLSIL.

In nucleotides, the CDR3 is TGTGCCAGCAGTCCGGGATATAGCGGTTATAGCACAGATACGCAGTATTTT. It encodes CASSPGYSGYSTDTQYF. V is TRBV2 and J is TRBJ2-3; the D gene is possibly TRBD2 (6 bases). CDR1 and CDR2 from the germline V gene are SNHLY and FYNNEI. The CDR3 consists of 17 residues. V lost 5 bases and J lost 0, with 18 bases in between.

The rearrangement joins TRBV29-1 to TRBJ2-2; D may be TRBD1 or TRBD2 (6 bases each). Germline lookup yields CDR1 SQVTM and CDR2 ANQGSEA. Trimming left V 0 bases short and J 7 bases short, with 12 bases between. The CDR3 has 14 amino acids. The CDR3: CSVEDRGRNGELFF. The CDR3 DNA sequence: TGCAGCGTTGAAGACCGGGGGCGAAACGGGGAGCTGTTTTTT.

This chain uses TRBV12-5 with TRBJ1-4, with D uncertain. Germline-derived CDR1 and CDR2 are LGHNT and FRNRAP. V shed 6 bases and J shed 6 bases, with 14 bases lying between them. The CDR3 extends over 14 amino acids. This CDR3 is CASGPVGRDEKLFF. The CDR3 region has the DNA TGTGCTAGTGGCCCGGTCGGCCGGGATGAAAAACTGTTTTTT.